This passage covers 26 T cell receptor beta chains from one sample sequenced in a study of T cell repertoires in cytomegalovirus infection. TCRdb recomputed calls from the reads with MiXCR, one row per CDR3 protein. The sample contains roughly 150,000 distinct CDR3 sequences, about a quarter of which appear only once. Sequencing was done on a sample of PBMCs. Source of these receptors: a human donor in good health (CMV status not recorded). Some clones in this sample may be carry-over from other donors' samples.

Notes on this clonotype: As the CDR3 is not closed by the conserved phenylalanine or tryptophan, this likely results from a read error. The chain joins TRBV18 to TRBJ2-7; either TRBD1 or TRBD2 may fit D (6 bases each). V lost 4 bases and J lost 2, with 15 bases in between. The CDR3 runs 15 residues. CDR1 and CDR2 (germline): KGHSH, LQKENI. The CDR3 DNA is TGTGCCAGCTCACGGGGGGCGAAGGGGCCCTACGAGCAGTACTAC. Encoded protein: CASSRGAKGPYEQYY.

This clonotype was recorded many times. The rearrangement uses TRBV19 and TRBJ2-6; the D is unclear. Per the germline V gene, CDR1 is LNHDA and CDR2 is SQIVND (reference sequence). The CDR3 runs 15 residues. V lost 7 bases and J lost 0, with 10 bases in between. The CDR3 here is CASMPQVSGANVLTF. The CDR3, as DNA: TGTGCCAGTATGCCCCAGGTCTCTGGGGCCAACGTCCTGACTTTC.

The J gene is TRBJ1-4, the V gene TRBV27, with a possible D match to TRBD1 (5 bases). This CDR3 contains 13 residues. Germline V lookup: CDR1 MNHEY, CDR2 SMNVEV (reference sequence). V lost 0 bases, J lost 14 bases, and 13 bases lay in between. CDR3 loop: CASSLSSTAGLFF. CDR3 nucleotide sequence: TGTGCCAGCAGTTTATCGAGTACGGCAGGGCTGTTTTTT.

CDR3 sequence reads: CASSLGQGLSNQPQHF. CDR3 bases: TGTGCCAGCAGTCTTGGACAGGGGTTGAGCAATCAGCCCCAGCATTTT. The chain employs TRBV28 and TRBJ1-5; 9 nucleotides match TRBD1. CDR3 length equals 16 residues. The ends lost 5 bases at V and 1 base at J; junction bases unmatched: 6. CDR1 is MDHEN, CDR2 SYDVKM, per germline.

V usage is TRBV12-3 or TRBV12-4 and J usage is TRBJ1-3, with TRBD1 matching over 7 bases. The CDR3 spans 13 residues. V shed 8 bases, J shed 4 bases, and the junction held 5 bases outside the gene matches. The CDR3 DNA follows: TGTGCCAGCCACCGGGACAGCGGAAACACCATATATTTT. Translation gives CASHRDSGNTIYF.

The gene calls are TRBV12-3 or TRBV12-4 and TRBJ1-5, with D unclear. The V gene lost 5 bases and the J gene lost 6 bases, with 14 bases spanning the gap. The CDR3 spans 14 residues. This CDR3 reads CASSRPGPGQPQHF. As DNA, the CDR3 is TGTGCCAGCAGTCGGCCGGGCCCCGGTCAGCCCCAGCATTTT.

By share, this clonotype counts as medium-sized. The chain uses TRBV7-6 and TRBJ2-2, with D hard to call. This CDR3 comprises 15 residues. Deletions cut 2 bases from V and 4 bases from J, with 11 bases between. Germline V gives CDR1 SGHVS, CDR2 FNYEAQ. Here the CDR3 reads CASSLPQRSTGELFF. Written as DNA, the CDR3 is TGTGCCAGCAGCTTACCCCAAAGGTCCACCGGGGAGCTGTTTTTT.

The chain carries TRBV20-1 and TRBJ2-2; 10 bases agree with TRBD2. CDR3 length: 16 amino acids. Germline V CDR1 and CDR2: DFQATT, SNEGSKA (reference sequence). V lost 1 base and J lost 4; bases outside the gene matches: 6. The CDR3 loop reads CSARASGGLGTGELFF. CDR3 nucleotide sequence: TGCAGTGCTAGAGCTAGCGGGGGTCTCGGCACCGGGGAGCTGTTTTTT.

At least ten counts were recorded for this clonotype. V gene TRBV28 combines with J gene TRBJ1-2, with TRBD1 as a possible D gene (5 bases). Trimming took 2 bases from V and 10 from J, leaving 17 bases between them. Per the germline V gene, CDR1 is MDHEN and CDR2 is SYDVKM. The CDR3 totals 14 residues. CDR3 residues: CASSLAGTPGDYTF. CDR3 DNA: TGTGCCAGCAGTTTAGCCGGGACGCCGGGGGACTACACCTTC.

This clonotype has ten or more counts. This chain uses TRBV28 with TRBJ2-3, with a possible D match to TRBD2 (6 bases). The V end lost 9 bases, the J end lost 7 bases, and 14 bases lay between the germline ends. This CDR3 is 12 amino acids long. Germline lookup yields CDR1 MDHEN and CDR2 SYDVKM. The CDR3 region has the DNA TGTGCCAGTGCAGGGACTGTCTATACGCAGTATTTT. Protein sequence: CASAGTVYTQYF. Full variable domain (rest looked up from reference TRBV28 and TRBJ2-3): DVKVTQSSRYLVKRTGEKVFLECVQDMDHENMFWYRQDPGLGLRLIYFSYDVKMKEKGDIPEGYSVSREKKERFSLILESASTNQTSMYLCASAGTVYTQYFGPGTRLTVL.

This clonotype was seen more than once but under ten times. The J gene is TRBJ2-7, the V gene TRBV20-1, with TRBD2 identical over 14 bases. The CDR3 spans 14 residues. Germline values: CDR1 DFQATT, CDR2 SNEGSKA (reference sequence). After removal of 5 bases from V and 4 bases from J, the junction contained 4 bases not matched to a gene. The CDR3 loop reads CSARGTSGSYEQYF. CDR3 bases: TGCAGTGCTCGCGGGACTAGCGGGAGTTACGAGCAGTACTTC.

This clonotype occurred many times. This chain links TRBV12-3 or TRBV12-4 with TRBJ2-5; D not resolved. CDR3 length: 14 amino acids. Trimming took 7 bases from V and 2 from J, leaving 14 bases between them. CDR3 residues: CASTRLANQETQYF. The CDR3 DNA reads as TGTGCCAGCACCCGGTTGGCGAATCAAGAGACCCAGTACTTC.

Only a few counts were recorded for this clonotype. The gene calls are TRBV6-2 or TRBV6-3 and TRBJ2-7, with 7 bases aligning to TRBD2. Germline trimming cut 11 bases from V and 5 bases from J; bases unmatched to any gene: 21. CDR1 is MNHEY and CDR2 is SVGEGT in the germline V gene. This CDR3 contains 16 residues. The CDR3 bases are TGTGCCGCCAAGGGAGGGCTAGCGGCCTCAAGGAACGAGCAGTACTTC. Its protein is CAAKGGLAASRNEQYF.

To note about this clonotype: This sequence may be a read error, since a much larger clone differs from it by one base. This chain connects TRBV27 to TRBJ1-2; TRBD1 is a possible D gene (6 bases). The length of the CDR3 is 14 residues. Germline values: CDR1 MNHEY, CDR2 SMNVEV (reference sequence). CDR3 in amino acids: CAGSSFQGNYGYTF. CDR3 nucleotides: TGTGCCGGCAGTTCCTTCCAGGGGAACTATGGCTACACCTTC.

Written as DNA, the CDR3 is TGTGCCAGCAGCACGGACAGGAAGAATTCACCCCTCCACTTT. It specifies CASSTDRKNSPLHF. The rearrangement uses TRBV6-5 and TRBJ1-6; the match to TRBD1 covers 7 bases. The CDR3 runs 14 residues. The germline CDR1 and CDR2 sequences are MNHEY and SVGAGI. V lost 6 bases and J lost 7; bases outside the gene matches: 6.

This clonotype was detected a few times. The chain joins TRBV10-3 to TRBJ2-7, with D perhaps TRBD1 or TRBD2 (5 bases each). V was shortened by 0 bases and J by 4 bases, with 13 bases between the two germline ends. The CDR3 sequence is 15 residues long. Germline CDR1 ENHRY, CDR2 SYGVKD. The CDR3 nucleotides are TGTGCCATCAGTGAGTCTGGGGGAGAGCTTTACGAGCAGTACTTC. Protein product: CAISESGGELYEQYF.

Notes on this clonotype: A much larger clone differs by one base, so this may be a read error. The chain employs TRBV7-8 and TRBJ2-5, with D unresolved. In germline, CDR1 is SGHVS, CDR2 FQNEAQ. CDR3 length: 13 residues. The CDR3 loop is CTSSWANQETQYF. The CDR3 nucleotides read TGTACCAGCAGCTGGGCTAACCAAGAGACCCAGTACTTC. The full variable domain, completed using reference TRBV7-8 and TRBJ2-5, is GAGVSQSPRYKVAKRGQDVALRCDPISGHVSLFWYQQALGQGPEFLTYFQNEAQLDKSGLPSDRFFAERPEGSVSTLKIQRTQQEDSAVYLCTSSWANQETQYFGPGTRLLVL.

Remarks on this clonotype: At one end, the junction sequence differs from germline, possibly due to a read error. The CDR3 protein is CPSSLGSGHPEKLFF. CDR3 sequence (DNA): TGTCCCAGCAGCTTAGGGTCTGGACACCCCGAAAAACTGTTTTTT. The gene calls are TRBV7-2 and TRBJ1-4; D perhaps matches TRBD1 (5 bases). The CDR3 is 15 residues long. The germline gives CDR1 SGHTA, CDR2 FQGNSA.

This clonotype was picked up a small number of times. This chain links TRBV12-3 or TRBV12-4 with TRBJ1-4; tentative D call: TRBD1 (5 bases). V was trimmed by 3 bases and J by 4 bases, leaving 9 bases between them. The CDR3 contains 14 residues. CDR3: CASSFGGINEKLFF. The CDR3 coding sequence is TGTGCCAGCAGTTTCGGGGGGATTAATGAAAAACTGTTTTTT.

The rearrangement links TRBV7-9 to TRBJ1-2, with 7 bases lining up with TRBD1. V was pared by 5 bases and J by 4 bases, with 10 bases of the junction left unmatched. The length of the CDR3 is 15 residues. The germline CDR1 and CDR2 sequences are SEHNR and FQNEAQ (reference sequence). CDR3 bases: TGTGCCAGCAGCCGGGGGGAGACAGGGCCCTATGGCTACACCTTC. Encoded protein: CASSRGETGPYGYTF.

This clonotype was observed many times. This chain links TRBV6-5 with TRBJ2-3, with D uncertain. The CDR3 runs 15 residues. Deletions cut 2 bases from V and 0 bases from J, with 9 bases between. CDR1 and CDR2 from the germline V gene are MNHEY and SVGAGI. In nucleotides, the CDR3 is TGTGCCAGCAGTTACGACCGCCGTAGCACAGATACGCAGTATTTT. Protein: CASSYDRRSTDTQYF.

The rearrangement joins TRBV19 to TRBJ2-1; TRBD2 matches at 9 bases. V gave up 7 bases and J gave up 3 bases; unmatched junction bases: 10. The CDR3 is made up of 16 amino acids. CDR1 and CDR2 (germline): LNHDA, SQIVND (reference sequence). The CDR3 DNA reads as TGTGCCAGTAAGGATAGCGGGGGCCTACTCTACAATGAGCAGTTCTTC. Protein: CASKDSGGLLYNEQFF.

This clonotype was seen repeatedly, ten times or more. V gene TRBV7-2 combines with J gene TRBJ2-2, with D perhaps assigned TRBD1 or TRBD2 (5 bases each). V was cut by 6 bases and J by 7 bases, with 24 bases left in between. CDR3 length: 17 residues. Germline-derived CDR1 and CDR2 are SGHTA and FQGNSA. The CDR3 DNA is TGTGCCAGCAGTCGTACTCGGGACCGTCCGGGAAGCGGGGAGCTGTTTTTT. It translates to CASSRTRDRPGSGELFF.

Turning to this clonotype: Being one base from a much bigger clone, this may be a read error. The chain links TRBV6-2 or TRBV6-3 to TRBJ2-1; D is ambiguous. Germline lookup yields CDR1 MNHEY and CDR2 SVGEGT. The length of the CDR3 is 13 residues. The V gene lost 6 bases and the J gene lost 4 bases, with 10 bases spanning the gap. The CDR3 reads CASRRGTYNEQFF. The CDR3 nucleotides read TGTGCCAGCAGACGCGGTACTTACAATGAGCAGTTCTTC.

This clonotype was seen repeatedly, ten times or more. The CDR3 loop reads CASSSQGILDTEAFF. In DNA form, the CDR3 reads TGTGCCAGCAGCTCTCAAGGGATTCTGGACACTGAAGCTTTCTTT. The chain joins TRBV7-2 to TRBJ1-1; D gene ambiguous. This CDR3 is 15 amino acids long. Trimming shortened V by 4 bases and J by 3 bases, and 15 bases separated the two germline ends. Germline V CDR1 and CDR2: SGHTA, FQGNSA.

There are a few counts of this clonotype. The J gene is TRBJ2-5, the V gene TRBV7-2, with 11 bases identical to TRBD2. The CDR3 is 14 residues long. Germline V lookup: CDR1 SGHTA, CDR2 FQGNSA. The ends lost 4 bases at V and 5 bases at J; junction bases unmatched: 3. The CDR3 region is CASSYSGREETQYF. The CDR3 DNA sequence: TGTGCCAGCAGCTATAGCGGGAGGGAGGAGACCCAGTACTTC.